A single sample is the source of the 24 T cell receptor beta chains below, sequenced in a study of T-cell memory formation after mild COVID-19. In TCRdb, the 5' RACE reads were re-called with MiXCR into one record per CDR3 protein. The data hold more than 300,000 distinct CDR3 sequences, with 20% to 25% observed a single time. The sequencing input was PBMCs or a T cell subset sorted from them (not recorded which). The receptors were sampled from a man younger than 30 who had mild COVID-19 (a few samples of this study predate the infection). Cell type and time point are not known.

CDR3 bases: TGTGCCAGCAGCGTACAGTTGGGCACAGATACGCAGTATTTT. Amino acid sequence: CASSVQLGTDTQYF. This chain uses TRBV9 with TRBJ2-3; D gene ambiguous. From germline, CDR1 is SGDLS and CDR2 YYNGEE. This CDR3 has 14 residues. V shed 1 base and J shed 1 base, with 7 bases lying between them.

The CDR3 coding sequence is TGTGCCAGCAGCGGAGACTTGGGATATGGCTACACCTTC. It specifies CASSGDLGYGYTF. The V gene is TRBV11-2, the J gene TRBJ1-2; D is undetermined. Germline CDR1 and CDR2: SGHAT and FQNNGV. The CDR3 runs 13 residues. The germline V and J ends were trimmed by 5 bases and 5 bases, with 12 bases remaining between them. The full variable domain, in which reference TRBV11-2 and TRBJ1-2 provide the parts outside the CDR3, is EAGVAQSPRYKIIEKRQSVAFWCNPISGHATLYWYQQILGQGPKLLIQFQNNGVVDDSQLPKDRFSAERLKGVDSTLKIQPAKLEDSAVYLCASSGDLGYGYTFGSGTRLTVV.

The V and J genes are TRBV3-1 and TRBJ1-1; D uncertain. Trimming left V 0 bases short and J 4 bases short, with 9 bases between. Per the germline V gene, CDR1 is LGHDT and CDR2 is YNNKEL (reference sequence). This CDR3 has 14 amino acids. The CDR3 DNA follows: TGTGCCAGCAGCCAAGATGGGTGGATCACTGAAGCTTTCTTT. Protein sequence: CASSQDGWITEAFF.

The V and J genes are TRBV28 and TRBJ2-1, with a possible D match to TRBD2 (7 bases). This CDR3 region has 14 residues. Trimming removed 3 bases at V and 5 bases at J, with 11 bases between. Germline CDR1 reads MDHEN; CDR2 reads SYDVKM. The CDR3 sequence: CASSLEGGDNEQFF. The CDR3 DNA sequence: TGTGCCAGCAGTTTGGAGGGGGGGGACAATGAGCAGTTCTTC.

This chain connects TRBV7-8 to TRBJ1-2, with D hard to call. Germline CDR1 reads SGHVS; CDR2 reads FQNEAQ. Between the trimmed V and J ends, which lost 1 base and 5 bases, there was a span of 14 bases. The CDR3 loop spans 15 amino acids. The CDR3 spells CASSLGPSFLYGYTF. The CDR3 DNA is TGTGCCAGCAGCTTAGGTCCCTCGTTTCTATATGGCTACACCTTC.

The chain employs TRBV5-1 and TRBJ2-5; D remains ambiguous. The germline V and J ends were trimmed by 3 bases and 2 bases, with 8 bases remaining between them. The CDR3 is 13 residues long. Germline assignment: CDR1 SGHRS and CDR2 YFSETQ. DNA of the CDR3: TGCGCCAGCAGCTATACAATGCAAGAGACCCAGTACTTC. Amino acid sequence: CASSYTMQETQYF. The full variable domain, with the rest looked up from reference TRBV5-1 and TRBJ2-5, is KAGVTQTPRYLIKTRGQQVTLSCSPISGHRSVSWYQQTPGQGLQFLFEYFSETQRNKGNFPGRFSGRQFSNSRSEMNVSTLELGDSALYLCASSYTMQETQYFGPGTRLLVL.

This sequence joins TRBV7-8 and TRBJ2-1; 9 bases agree with TRBD2. This CDR3 contains 16 residues. With 5 bases clipped from V and 4 bases from J, the junction kept 9 bases outside the gene matches. Germline V lookup: CDR1 SGHVS, CDR2 FQNEAQ. As DNA, the CDR3 is TGTGCCAGCAGCACATATAGCGGGGGAGTTTACAATGAGCAGTTCTTC. Translation: CASSTYSGGVYNEQFF.

This clonotype was detected a few times. The chain employs TRBV5-4 and TRBJ2-1; TRBD1 agrees at 8 bases. The CDR3 sequence is 15 residues long. Germline CDR1 is SGHNT and CDR2 is YYREEE (reference sequence). J gave up 7 bases and V 1 base, and 7 bases lay outside the gene matches. CDR3 DNA sequence: TGTGCCAGCAGCTTGCAATTAACAGGGGGTAATGAGCAGTTCTTC. It is translated as CASSLQLTGGNEQFF.

The chain couples TRBV7-2 to TRBJ1-2; tentatively, D is TRBD1 (5 bases). The CDR3 spans 14 residues. The germline V gene has CDR1 SGHTA and CDR2 FQGNSA. V shed 5 bases and J shed 4 bases, with 14 bases lying between them. The DNA for the CDR3 is TGTGCCAGCAGCCAGGACAAGGGTCCCTATGGCTACACCTTC. It translates to CASSQDKGPYGYTF.

V gene TRBV9 combines with J gene TRBJ1-5; the D is unclear. CDR3 size: 15 residues. The ends were cut back, 0 bases at V and 1 base at J, with 8 bases in the middle. Germline CDR1 and CDR2: SGDLS and YYNGEE. CDR3 sequence reads: CASSVGDWSNQPQHF. CDR3 DNA sequence: TGTGCCAGCAGCGTAGGGGATTGGAGCAATCAGCCCCAGCATTTT.

A few counts support this clonotype. The chain carries TRBV27 and TRBJ2-7; 7 nucleotides line up with TRBD2. The CDR3 has 11 amino acids. Germline-derived CDR1 and CDR2 are MNHEY and SMNVEV (reference sequence). V shed 8 bases, J shed 4 bases, and the junction held 2 bases outside the gene matches. The CDR3 nucleotides are TGTGCCAGCCGAGCGGGGTACGAGCAGTACTTC. Translation gives CASRAGYEQYF.

This clonotype has just a few counts. This chain joins TRBV7-8 and TRBJ1-1, with TRBD1 matching 9 bases. Germline CDR1 is SGHVS and CDR2 is FQNEAQ. V lost 3 bases, J lost 8 bases, and 13 bases stayed unmatched. CDR3 length: 16 residues. CDR3 sequence reads: CASSFGATGGPFEAFF. The DNA for the CDR3 is TGTGCCAGCAGCTTCGGTGCGACAGGGGGGCCCTTCGAAGCTTTCTTT.

The table lists this clonotype with a few counts. This rearrangement joins TRBV28 to TRBJ1-1; D is undetermined. This CDR3 has 12 amino acids. Trimming took 2 bases from V and 5 from J, leaving 6 bases between them. The germline V gene encodes CDR1 MDHEN and CDR2 SYDVKM. The DNA of the CDR3 is TGTGCCAGCAGTTTAATAAAAACTGAAGCTTTCTTT. Translating it yields CASSLIKTEAFF.

The sample holds a few counts of this clonotype. The V and J genes are TRBV6-1 and TRBJ2-3; no reliable D call. Trimming removed 6 bases from V and 0 bases from J, with 13 bases in between. This CDR3 is built from 15 residues. The germline gives CDR1 MNHNS, CDR2 SASEGT. Here the CDR3 DNA reads TGTGCCAGCAGGGGCCCACCCAGCAGCACAGATACGCAGTATTTT. This translates into CASRGPPSSTDTQYF.

V is TRBV29-1 and J is TRBJ2-1; a weak D match, TRBD1 (6 bases). CDR1 and CDR2 (germline): SQVTM, ANQGSEA. With 5 bases removed from V and 3 bases from J, the gap between germline ends came to 11 bases. The CDR3 runs to 13 residues. The CDR3 region is CSVFGQYYNEQFF. The CDR3, as DNA: TGCAGCGTTTTCGGACAGTACTACAATGAGCAGTTCTTC.

The chain is built from TRBV25-1 and TRBJ1-2, with 12 bases aligning to TRBD1. V was pared by 3 bases and J by 4 bases, with 3 bases of the junction left unmatched. The length of the CDR3 is 15 residues. CDR1 MGHDK and CDR2 SYGVNS come from the germline V gene. The CDR3 region is CASSDGTGGAYGYTF. As DNA, the CDR3 is TGTGCCAGCAGTGATGGGACAGGGGGCGCCTATGGCTACACCTTC.

At least ten counts were recorded for this clonotype. The chain is built from TRBV6-1 and TRBJ2-7; 10 bases are shared with TRBD1. Unmatched junction bases numbered 1, after V lost 6 bases and J lost 2 bases. Germline-derived CDR1 and CDR2 are MNHNS and SASEGT. This CDR3 has 13 amino acids. The CDR3 DNA reads as TGTGCCAGCAGGGGACAGGGGCCCTACGAGCAGTACTTC. It translates to CASRGQGPYEQYF.

The CDR3 nucleotides are TGTGCCAGCAGTGGGGAGACCAGCTCCTACGAGCAGTACTTC. It specifies CASSGETSSYEQYF. This chain connects TRBV2 to TRBJ2-7, with D possibly matching TRBD2 (5 bases). The length of the CDR3 is 14 residues. Germline V gene data show CDR1 as SNHLY and CDR2 as FYNNEI. V lost 4 bases and J 0 bases, leaving 10 bases between the germline ends.

This clonotype has just a few counts. CDR3 in DNA: TGCGCCAGCAGCTTGACGGGGGAGAATCAGCCCCAGCATTTT. This translates into CASSLTGENQPQHF. The chain combines TRBV5-1 with TRBJ1-5, with D perhaps TRBD1 (5 bases). Germline CDR1 and CDR2: SGHRS and YFSETQ. V was pared by 1 base and J by 4 bases, with 9 bases between. This CDR3 contains 14 residues.

The V gene is TRBV4-1, the J gene TRBJ2-7; TRBD2 might be the D (7 bases). The CDR3 has 15 amino acids. Germline CDR1 MGHRA, CDR2 YSYEKL. The V and J ends lost 6 bases and 5 bases respectively, with 20 bases between them. In nucleotides, the CDR3 is TGCGCCAGCAGAGCGGGACACCTCAGGTGGAACGAGCAGTACTTC. This translates into CASRAGHLRWNEQYF.

This chain joins TRBV19 and TRBJ2-5; 13 bases line up with TRBD2. The CDR3 loop spans 16 amino acids. Germline CDR1 reads LNHDA; CDR2 reads SQIVND (reference sequence). Germline trimming cut 3 bases from V and 5 bases from J; bases unmatched to any gene: 6. DNA for the CDR3: TGTGCCAGTAGTATGACCGGGACTAGCGGGGCGGAGACCCAGTACTTC. Protein product: CASSMTGTSGAETQYF.

The chain has TRBV12-3 or TRBV12-4 and TRBJ1-6, with unresolved D. The V end was cut by 5 bases, the J end by 17 bases, with 13 bases between. The length of the CDR3 is 11 residues. Here the CDR3 reads CASSMDVLVHF. The CDR3 DNA reads TGTGCCAGCAGTATGGACGTGCTCGTCCACTTT.

The J gene is TRBJ1-2, the V gene TRBV11-2; unclear D gene. This CDR3 spans 12 amino acids. Germline V gene sequence: CDR1 SGHAT, CDR2 FQNNGV. Trimming cost V 7 bases and J 0 bases, with 6 bases left between them. CDR3 residues: CASTQTNYGYTF. The DNA of the CDR3 is TGTGCCAGCACCCAGACTAACTATGGCTACACCTTC.

This clonotype turned up a few times. The chain carries TRBV11-2 and TRBJ2-3, with 12 positions matching TRBD2. Germline V gives CDR1 SGHAT, CDR2 FQNNGV. V shed 4 bases and J 2 bases; nucleotides not matched to a gene: 4. The CDR3 contains 16 residues. Here the CDR3 DNA reads TGTGCCAGCAGCTCACTAGCGGGGGGTTTCACAGATACGCAGTATTTT. Its protein is CASSSLAGGFTDTQYF.